This T cell receptor (beta chain) was captured by sequencing in a study of shared clonotypes between healthy human individuals. Each of the donors was a healthy adult who was HIV-negative and had not had a recent acute infection or vaccination. Trimming at V came to 6 bases and at J to 5 bases, leaving 10 bases not matched to a gene. The length of the CDR3 is 15 residues. In germline, CDR1 is SGHTA, CDR2 FQGNSA. This table comes from immunoSEQ multiplex PCR, and its TCRdb copy is limited to in-frame clones, with some not included. This table holds millions of clones, approximately 93% found once. The genes are TRBV7-2 and TRBJ1-5; TRBD1 aligns across 7 bases. Specimen: naive CD4+ T cells from PBMCs. The subset here: CD45RA+ positively selected. The clonotype originates from a man younger than 35 in good health. Some clones in this sample may be carry-over from other donors' samples. The DNA of the CDR3 is TGTGCCAGCAGTGTCGGGCAGGGGGGATATCAGCCCCAGCATTTT. Protein product: CASSVGQGGYQPQHF.